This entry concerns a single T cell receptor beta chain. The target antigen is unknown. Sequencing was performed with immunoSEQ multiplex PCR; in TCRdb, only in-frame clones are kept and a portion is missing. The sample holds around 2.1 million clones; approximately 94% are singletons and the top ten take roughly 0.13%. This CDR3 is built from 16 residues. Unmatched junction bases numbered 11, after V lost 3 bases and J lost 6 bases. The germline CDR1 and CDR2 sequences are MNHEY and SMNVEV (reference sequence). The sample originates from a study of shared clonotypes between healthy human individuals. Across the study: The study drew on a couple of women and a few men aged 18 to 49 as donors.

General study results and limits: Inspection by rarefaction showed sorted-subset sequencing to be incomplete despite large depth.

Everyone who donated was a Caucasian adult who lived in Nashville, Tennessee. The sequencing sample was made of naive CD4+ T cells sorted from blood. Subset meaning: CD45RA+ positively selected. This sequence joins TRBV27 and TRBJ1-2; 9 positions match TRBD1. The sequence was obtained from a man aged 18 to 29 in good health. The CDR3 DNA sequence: TGTGCCAGCAGTTTTTTTTCGGGACAGGGTGGGAATGGCTACACCTTC. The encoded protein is CASSFFSGQGGNGYTF.